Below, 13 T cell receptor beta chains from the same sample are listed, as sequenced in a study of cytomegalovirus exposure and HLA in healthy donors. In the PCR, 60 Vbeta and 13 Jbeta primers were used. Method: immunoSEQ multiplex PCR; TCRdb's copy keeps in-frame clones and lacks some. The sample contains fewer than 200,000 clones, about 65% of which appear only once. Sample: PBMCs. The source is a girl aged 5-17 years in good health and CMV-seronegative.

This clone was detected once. In DNA form, the CDR3 reads TGCGCCAGCAGCTTGGGTCGGATAGGGGATGAGCAGTTCTTC. Its protein is CASSLGRIGDEQFF. The chain is built from TRBV5-1 and TRBJ2-1; the D gene is possibly TRBD1 (5 bases). V was shortened by 0 bases and J by 8 bases, with 12 bases between the two germline ends. Germline CDR1 reads SGHRS; CDR2 reads YFSETQ. The CDR3 totals 14 residues.

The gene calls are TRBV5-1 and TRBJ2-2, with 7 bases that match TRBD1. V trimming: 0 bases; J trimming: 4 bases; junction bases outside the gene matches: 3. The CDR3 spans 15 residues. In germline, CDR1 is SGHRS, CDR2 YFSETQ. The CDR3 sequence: CASSLGGTVTGELFF. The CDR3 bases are TGCGCCAGCAGCTTGGGTGGGACAGTCACCGGGGAGCTGTTTTTT. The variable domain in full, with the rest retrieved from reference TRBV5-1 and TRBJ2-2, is KAGVTQTPRYLIKTRGQQVTLSCSPISGHRSVSWYQQTPGQGLQFLFEYFSETQRNKGNFPGRFSGRQFSNSRSEMNVSTLELGDSALYLCASSLGGTVTGELFFGEGSRLTVL.

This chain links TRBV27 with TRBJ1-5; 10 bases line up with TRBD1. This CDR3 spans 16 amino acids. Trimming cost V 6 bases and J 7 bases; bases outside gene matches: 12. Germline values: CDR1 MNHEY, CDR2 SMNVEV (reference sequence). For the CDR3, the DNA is TGTGCCAGCAGCCCGTCCCCCGACAGGGGGCTGCAGCCCCAGCATTTT. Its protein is CASSPSPDRGLQPQHF.

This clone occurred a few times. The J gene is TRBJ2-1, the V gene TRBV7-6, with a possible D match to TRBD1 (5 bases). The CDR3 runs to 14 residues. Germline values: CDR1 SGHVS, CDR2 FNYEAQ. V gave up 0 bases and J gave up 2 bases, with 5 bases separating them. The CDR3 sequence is CASSLARAYNEQFF. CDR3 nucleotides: TGTGCCAGCAGCTTAGCCAGGGCCTACAATGAGCAGTTCTTC. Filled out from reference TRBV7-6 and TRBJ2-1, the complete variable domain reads GAGVSQSPRYKVTKRGQDVALRCDPISGHVSLYWYRQALGQGPEFLTYFNYEAQQDKSGLPNDRFSAERPEGSISTLTIQRTEQRDSAMYRCASSLARAYNEQFFGPGTRLTVL.

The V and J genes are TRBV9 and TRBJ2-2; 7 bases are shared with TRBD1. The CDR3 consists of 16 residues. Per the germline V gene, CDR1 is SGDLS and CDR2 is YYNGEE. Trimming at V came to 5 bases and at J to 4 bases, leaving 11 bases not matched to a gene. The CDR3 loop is CASSRPRQGSTGELFF. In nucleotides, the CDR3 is TGTGCCAGCAGTCGCCCCCGACAGGGTTCCACCGGGGAGCTGTTTTTT.

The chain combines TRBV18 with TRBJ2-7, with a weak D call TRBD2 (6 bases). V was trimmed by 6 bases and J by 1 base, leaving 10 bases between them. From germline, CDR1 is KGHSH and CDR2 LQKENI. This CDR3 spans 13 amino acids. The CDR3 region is CASSPRGSYEQYF. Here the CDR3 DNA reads TGTGCCAGCTCGCCCCGGGGGTCCTACGAGCAGTACTTC.

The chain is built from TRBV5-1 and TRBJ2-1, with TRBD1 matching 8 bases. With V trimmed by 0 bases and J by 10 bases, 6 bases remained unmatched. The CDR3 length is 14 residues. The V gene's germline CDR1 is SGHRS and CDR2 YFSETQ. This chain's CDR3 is CASSLGQGAGEQFF. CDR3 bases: TGCGCCAGCAGCTTGGGTCAGGGGGCGGGAGAGCAGTTCTTC.

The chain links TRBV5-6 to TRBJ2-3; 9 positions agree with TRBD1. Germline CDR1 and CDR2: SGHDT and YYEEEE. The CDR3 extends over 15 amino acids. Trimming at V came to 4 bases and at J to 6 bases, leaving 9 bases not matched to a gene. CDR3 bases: TGTGCCAGCAGCCCAGACAGGGGGTTAAGGGATACGCAGTATTTT. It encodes CASSPDRGLRDTQYF. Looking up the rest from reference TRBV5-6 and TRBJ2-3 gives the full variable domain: DAGVTQSPTHLIKTRGQQVTLRCSPKSGHDTVSWYQQALGQGPQFIFQYYEEEERQRGNFPDRFSGHQFPNYSSELNVNALLLGDSALYLCASSPDRGLRDTQYFGPGTRLTVL.

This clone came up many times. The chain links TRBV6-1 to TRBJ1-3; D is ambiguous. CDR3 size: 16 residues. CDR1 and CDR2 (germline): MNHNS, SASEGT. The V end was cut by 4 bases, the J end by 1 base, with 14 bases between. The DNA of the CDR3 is TGTGCCAGCAGTGCGTCGCCGGAGGGTTCTGGAAACACCATATATTTT. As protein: CASSASPEGSGNTIYF.

CDR3 in amino acids: CASSARDMSGEQYF. The CDR3 DNA reads TGTGCCAGCAGCGCCCGTGATATGTCCGGCGAGCAGTACTTC. The genes are TRBV9 and TRBJ2-7; D uncertain. Looked up from germline, CDR1 is SGDLS and CDR2 is YYNGEE. V shed 3 bases and J shed 6 bases, with 16 bases lying between them. The CDR3 runs to 14 residues.

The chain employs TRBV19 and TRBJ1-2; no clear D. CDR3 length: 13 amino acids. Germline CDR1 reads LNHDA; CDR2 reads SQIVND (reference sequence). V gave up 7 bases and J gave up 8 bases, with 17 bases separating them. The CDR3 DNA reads TGTGCCAGTACAAGCGCTGAAGGCGCGGGCTACACCTTC. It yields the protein CASTSAEGAGYTF.

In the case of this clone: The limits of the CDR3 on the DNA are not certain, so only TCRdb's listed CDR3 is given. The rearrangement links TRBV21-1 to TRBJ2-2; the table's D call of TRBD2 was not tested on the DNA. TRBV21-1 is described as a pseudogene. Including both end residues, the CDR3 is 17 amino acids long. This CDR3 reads CASSYLCEREPTGELFF.

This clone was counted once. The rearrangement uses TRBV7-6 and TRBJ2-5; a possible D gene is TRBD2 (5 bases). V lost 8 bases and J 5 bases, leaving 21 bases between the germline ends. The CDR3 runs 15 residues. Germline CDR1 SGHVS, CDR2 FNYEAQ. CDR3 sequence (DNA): TGTGCCAGCGGAGGCGAGAAGGGAATTGGGGAGACCCAGTACTTC. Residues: CASGGEKGIGETQYF.